The clone carrying this T cell receptor beta chain was found a few times. The source of the sample is a study of response to subunit inactivated influenza vaccine. TCRdb used MiXCR to reprocess the RT-PCR reads, holding one entry per CDR3 protein. The table shows about 540,000 distinct CDR3 sequences, with roughly 23% occurring only once. The data also belong to a second study, concerning T cells expressing NK-cell markers. Turning to that study: cDNA encoding TCR beta was synthesized via 5'RACE template switching incorporating UMIs.

The sequencing used CD4+ T cells sorted from PBMCs, collected 11 to 12 days after vaccination. This TCR was sampled from a man aged 50 to 60 who received an inactivated influenza vaccine.

CDR3 coding DNA: TGCGCCAGCAGCGCAGGACAGGTGCTTGGCACTGAAGCTTTCTTT. This sequence encodes CASSAGQVLGTEAFF. The gene calls are TRBV5-1 and TRBJ1-1; 7 bases line up with TRBD1. The CDR3 totals 15 residues. Germline CDR1 SGHRS, CDR2 YFSETQ. V trimming: 4 bases; J trimming: 4 bases; junction bases outside the gene matches: 10.